The 24 T cell receptor beta chains below come from one sample, sequenced in a study of T cell changes during pregnancy in multiple sclerosis. Data came from immunoSEQ multiplex PCR; TCRdb stores just in-frame clones and leaves some out. The sample carries 75,000 to 95,000 clones, 94% recorded once. The specimen was CD4+ T cells from peripheral blood mononuclear cells, collected after pregnancy. These receptors all come from a female donor with multiple sclerosis, enrolled in a pregnancy study.

This clone was observed a single time. The chain carries TRBV2 and TRBJ1-1; 7 bases are a match to TRBD1. Looked up from germline, CDR1 is SNHLY and CDR2 is FYNNEI. The CDR3 extends over 12 amino acids. V dropped 9 bases and J dropped 8; count of bases not matched to a gene: 9. The CDR3 bases are TGTGCCAGTAGGCTAGACAGGGCCGAAGCTTTCTTT. It encodes CASRLDRAEAFF.

Of note for this clone: Other DNA sequences from this sample encode an identical CDR3 as well. V and J are TRBV4-3 and TRBJ2-7, with 11 positions matching TRBD1. V was pared by 4 bases and J by 5 bases, with 4 bases of the junction left unmatched. The CDR3 is 14 amino acids. The germline V gene encodes CDR1 LGHNA and CDR2 YSLEER. The CDR3 spells CASSPDRGRDEQYF. The CDR3 DNA sequence: TGCGCCAGCAGCCCGGACAGGGGGCGGGACGAGCAGTACTTC.

This clone was picked up one time. The genes are TRBV7-2 and TRBJ2-5, with 8 bases lining up with TRBD1. Looked up from germline, CDR1 is SGHTA and CDR2 is FQGNSA. The CDR3 is 14 residues long. Unmatched junction bases numbered 4, after V lost 4 bases and J lost 3 bases. The CDR3 DNA sequence: TGTGCCAGCAGCTATTGGACAGGGAAAGAGACCCAGTACTTC. Translated, it gives CASSYWTGKETQYF.

The V and J genes are TRBV19 and TRBJ2-1; 7 nucleotides line up with TRBD1. The CDR3 covers 14 residues. J gave up 5 bases and V 10 bases, and 11 bases lay outside the gene matches. Germline V lookup: CDR1 LNHDA, CDR2 SQIVND (reference sequence). The CDR3 coding sequence is TGTGCCACTCGCCGAACCGGGACAGACAATGAGCAGTTCTTC. This translates into CATRRTGTDNEQFF.

The chain uses TRBV29-1 and TRBJ2-1, with 8 bases fitting TRBD2. V was clipped by 3 bases and J by 6 bases; unmatched bases: 4. The CDR3 consists of 13 residues. Germline CDR1 reads SQVTM; CDR2 reads ANQGSEA. The DNA for the CDR3 is TGCAGCGTTGAGAGCGGGAGTTCCAATGAGCAGTTCTTC. It codes for CSVESGSSNEQFF.

This clone was detected only once. This chain joins TRBV28 and TRBJ1-1; 7 nucleotides line up with TRBD1. V trimming: 8 bases; J trimming: 5 bases; junction bases outside the gene matches: 11. CDR1 MDHEN and CDR2 SYDVKM come from the germline V gene. The CDR3 sequence is 14 residues long. DNA for the CDR3: TGTGCCAGCTCGGAGAGGGGGCGCCGGACTGAAGCTTTCTTT. Translation gives CASSERGRRTEAFF.

The rearrangement joins TRBV5-4 to TRBJ2-7; 8 bases agree with TRBD2. The V and J ends lost 1 base and 1 base, in that order; junction bases with no gene match: 1. The germline CDR1 and CDR2 sequences are SGHNT and YYREEE (reference sequence). CDR3 size: 14 residues. Here the CDR3 DNA reads TGTGCCAGCAGCTTGACTAGCGGTTCCTACGAGCAGTACTTC. Protein sequence: CASSLTSGSYEQYF.

This clone appeared a single time. The chain couples TRBV4-3 to TRBJ1-3; D call uncertain. The CDR3 runs 17 residues. CDR1 is LGHNA, CDR2 YSLEER, per germline. Trimming stripped 1 base from V and 0 bases from J, with 13 bases between. The CDR3 protein is CASSQVLGGFSGNTIYF. The CDR3 DNA reads as TGCGCCAGCAGCCAAGTTCTTGGCGGCTTCTCTGGAAACACCATATATTTT.

V is TRBV6-5 and J is TRBJ2-5, with TRBD1 matching 7 bases. The CDR3 spans 15 residues. Germline V CDR1 and CDR2: MNHEY, SVGAGI. V dropped 6 bases and J dropped 5; count of bases not matched to a gene: 12. The CDR3 DNA sequence: TGTGCCAGCAGCCCGGGACAGCCGGTGAGGGAGACCCAGTACTTC. The encoded protein is CASSPGQPVRETQYF.

This rearrangement joins TRBV27 to TRBJ2-7, with a possible D match to TRBD2 (6 bases). The CDR3 spans 14 residues. The ends were cut back, 2 bases at V and 4 bases at J, with 12 bases in the middle. Per germline, CDR1 MNHEY and CDR2 SMNVEV (reference sequence). In nucleotides, the CDR3 is TGTGCCAGCAGTTTAGGAGGCGGGAATTACGAGCAGTACTTC. This gives the protein CASSLGGGNYEQYF.

The V call is TRBV11-2, the J call TRBJ1-4, with TRBD1 identical over 11 bases. CDR1 SGHAT and CDR2 FQNNGV come from the germline V gene. There are 15 residues in the CDR3. The V segment lost 5 bases and the J segment 7 bases; nucleotides outside the gene matches: 6. Here the CDR3 DNA reads TGTGCCAGCAGCCCGGACAGGGGGCGGGTTGAAAAACTGTTTTTT. It codes for CASSPDRGRVEKLFF.

The chain links TRBV9 to TRBJ2-3; 11 bases line up with TRBD2. V was pared by 3 bases and J by 6 bases, with 9 bases of the junction left unmatched. The CDR3 has 16 residues. Germline assignment: CDR1 SGDLS and CDR2 YYNGEE. CDR3 protein: CASSEKLAGVVDTQYF. DNA of the CDR3: TGTGCCAGCAGCGAGAAACTAGCGGGAGTAGTGGATACGCAGTATTTT.

The chain has TRBV15 and TRBJ2-3; TRBD1 aligns across 9 bases. CDR1 is LNHNV and CDR2 is YYDKDF in the germline V gene (reference sequence). This CDR3 has 16 residues. V gave up 5 bases and J gave up 6 bases; unmatched junction bases: 12. The CDR3 coding sequence is TGTGCCACCAGCCCCTACCTAGGCGGGACAGGGGATACGCAGTATTTT. This codes for CATSPYLGGTGDTQYF.

This chain links TRBV6-5 with TRBJ2-1; D remains unclear. V was clipped by 2 bases and J by 7 bases, with 12 bases between them. CDR1 is MNHEY, CDR2 SVGAGI, per germline. The CDR3 is 14 residues long. The DNA of the CDR3 is TGTGCCAGCAGTTACGACCGGATGAGGAATGAGCAGTTCTTC. It encodes CASSYDRMRNEQFF.

The chain carries TRBV5-1 and TRBJ2-3; 8 bases are shared with TRBD2. Germline CDR1 reads SGHRS; CDR2 reads YFSETQ. Trimming cost V 4 bases and J 2 bases; bases outside gene matches: 3. The CDR3 totals 14 residues. CDR3 sequence reads: CASSLTSDTDTQYF. The CDR3 DNA is TGCGCCAGCAGCCTGACTAGCGACACAGATACGCAGTATTTT. Complete variable domain (other parts from reference TRBV5-1 and TRBJ2-3): KAGVTQTPRYLIKTRGQQVTLSCSPISGHRSVSWYQQTPGQGLQFLFEYFSETQRNKGNFPGRFSGRQFSNSRSEMNVSTLELGDSALYLCASSLTSDTDTQYFGPGTRLTVL.

This CDR3 reads CASSGRADQPQHF. Here the CDR3 DNA reads TGTGCCAGCAGTGGGAGGGCCGATCAGCCCCAGCATTTT. The chain has TRBV2 and TRBJ1-5; D uncertain. Trimming removed 4 bases at V and 5 bases at J, with 9 bases between. Germline values: CDR1 SNHLY, CDR2 FYNNEI. This CDR3 comprises 13 residues. The full variable domain, its missing parts supplied by reference TRBV2 and TRBJ1-5, is EPEVTQTPSHQVTQMGQEVILRCVPISNHLYFYWYRQILGQKVEFLVSFYNNEISEKSEIFDDQFSVERPDGSNFTLKIRSTKLEDSAMYFCASSGRADQPQHFGDGTRLSIL.

CDR3 in amino acids: CASSPAPEEETQYF. CDR3 DNA sequence: TGTGCCAGCAGCCCCGCTCCGGAGGAAGAGACCCAGTACTTC. V and J are TRBV11-2 and TRBJ2-5; D perhaps matches TRBD2 (5 bases). The germline V and J ends were trimmed by 5 bases and 3 bases, with 13 bases remaining between them. CDR1 is SGHAT and CDR2 is FQNNGV in the germline V gene. The CDR3 is 14 amino acids.

This rearrangement joins TRBV28 to TRBJ1-2, with unresolved D. Trimming left V 5 bases short and J 1 base short, with 26 bases between. Germline V gene lookup returns CDR1 MDHEN and CDR2 SYDVKM. The CDR3 is 19 amino acids. CDR3 protein: CASSAHLPGGVHFNYGYTF. The CDR3 bases are TGTGCCAGCAGTGCCCATCTCCCTGGCGGGGTCCACTTTAACTATGGCTACACCTTC.

Only one count was recorded for this clone. The chain recombines TRBV5-4 with TRBJ1-1; TRBD1 might be the D (5 bases). Germline assignment: CDR1 SGHNT and CDR2 YYREEE (reference sequence). CDR3 length: 14 amino acids. V shed 0 bases and J shed 5 bases, with 11 bases lying between them. CDR3 sequence reads: CASSLAGLKTEAFF. The CDR3 nucleotides are TGTGCCAGCAGCTTGGCAGGGCTAAAAACTGAAGCTTTCTTT.

The chain couples TRBV4-2 to TRBJ2-1; 8 nucleotides agree with TRBD1. The germline V gene has CDR1 LGHNA and CDR2 YNFKEQ. This CDR3 region has 14 residues. Trimming cost V 1 base and J 9 bases; bases outside gene matches: 5. Here the CDR3 DNA reads TGTGCCAGCAGCCAAGTCCAGGGGGCAGGTGAGCAGTTCTTC. Translated, it gives CASSQVQGAGEQFF.

This clone was counted a single time. The chain has TRBV19 and TRBJ1-1; D not resolved. The length of the CDR3 is 11 residues. V dropped 5 bases and J dropped 7 bases, with 8 bases sitting between them. Germline lookup yields CDR1 LNHDA and CDR2 SQIVND (reference sequence). The CDR3 protein is CASSRGDEAFF. The CDR3 DNA reads TGTGCCAGTAGTCGGGGAGATGAAGCTTTCTTT.

The V and J genes are TRBV25-1 and TRBJ1-4, with D maybe TRBD1 (5 bases). The CDR3 consists of 14 residues. V was trimmed by 3 bases and J by 7 bases, leaving 12 bases between them. Germline V gene data show CDR1 as MGHDK and CDR2 as SYGVNS. The CDR3 coding sequence is TGTGCCAGCAGTGAGATAGGGGTTGGTGAAAAACTGTTTTTT. Its protein product is CASSEIGVGEKLFF.

This clone has a handful of counts. The chain recombines TRBV27 with TRBJ2-5; 8 bases line up with TRBD1. Germline CDR1 reads MNHEY; CDR2 reads SMNVEV (reference sequence). The CDR3 has 15 residues. Unmatched junction bases numbered 5, after V lost 4 bases and J lost 1 base. The CDR3 DNA sequence: TGTGCCAGCAGTTCCGTAGGACAGGGCCAAGAGACCCAGTACTTC. Amino acid sequence: CASSSVGQGQETQYF.

The chain has TRBV4-1 and TRBJ2-7; 11 positions agree with TRBD2. CDR3 size: 15 residues. CDR1 MGHRA and CDR2 YSYEKL come from the germline V gene. V dropped 3 bases and J dropped 3; count of bases not matched to a gene: 4. CDR3 sequence (DNA): TGCGCCAGCAGCCAGGGACTAGCGGAGAACTACGAGCAGTACTTC. It translates to CASSQGLAENYEQYF.